This entry describes one T cell receptor beta chain. Produced via immunoSEQ multiplex PCR; TCRdb's table is partial and in-frame only. The table shows 270,000 or so clones, with approximately 89% occurring only once. These data come from a study of blood T cell repertoires in COVID-19. Sequenced input: PBMCs or T cells enriched from blood (not recorded which). The TCR originated in a woman under 30 who had recovered from COVID-19.

This chain's CDR3 is CASSLALGQGSGEQYF. CDR3 sequence (DNA): TGTGCCAGCAGCTTGGCCCTCGGACAGGGTTCTGGGGAGCAGTACTTC. The chain carries TRBV5-4 and TRBJ2-7, with 8 positions matching TRBD1. The germline CDR1 and CDR2 sequences are SGHNT and YYREEE (reference sequence). The CDR3 is 16 amino acids. V dropped 0 bases and J dropped 7; count of bases not matched to a gene: 12.